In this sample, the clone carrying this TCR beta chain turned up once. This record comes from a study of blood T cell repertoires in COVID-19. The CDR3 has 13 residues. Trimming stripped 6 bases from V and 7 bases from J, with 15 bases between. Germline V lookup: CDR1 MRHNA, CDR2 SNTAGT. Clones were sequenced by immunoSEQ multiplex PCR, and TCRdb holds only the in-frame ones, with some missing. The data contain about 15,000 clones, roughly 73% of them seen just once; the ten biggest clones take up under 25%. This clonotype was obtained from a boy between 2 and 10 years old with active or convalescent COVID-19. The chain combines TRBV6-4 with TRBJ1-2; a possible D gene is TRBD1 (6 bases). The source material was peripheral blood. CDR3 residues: CASRRSGESGYTF. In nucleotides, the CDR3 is TGTGCCAGCAGGAGGTCAGGGGAATCTGGCTACACCTTC.